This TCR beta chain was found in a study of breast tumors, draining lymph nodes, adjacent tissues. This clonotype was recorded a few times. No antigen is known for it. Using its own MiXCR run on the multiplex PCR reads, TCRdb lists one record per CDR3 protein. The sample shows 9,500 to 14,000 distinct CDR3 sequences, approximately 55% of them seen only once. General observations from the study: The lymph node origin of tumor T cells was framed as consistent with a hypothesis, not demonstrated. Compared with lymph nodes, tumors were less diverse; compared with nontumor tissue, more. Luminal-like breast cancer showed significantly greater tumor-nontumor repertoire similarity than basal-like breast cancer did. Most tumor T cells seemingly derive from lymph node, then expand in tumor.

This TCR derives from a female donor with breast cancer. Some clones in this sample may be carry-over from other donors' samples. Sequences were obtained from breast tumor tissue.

The CDR3 loop is CSVEGGPYNEQFF. The CDR3 DNA reads TGCAGCGTTGAAGGTGGGCCTTACAATGAGCAGTTCTTC. The chain links TRBV29-1 to TRBJ2-1, with D unresolved. The CDR3 totals 13 residues. V was pared by 1 base and J by 4 bases, with 8 bases between. The germline CDR1 and CDR2 sequences are SQVTM and ANQGSEA.